This TCR beta chain was sequenced in a study of cytomegalovirus exposure and HLA in healthy donors. The CDR3 covers 16 residues. The V and J ends lost 5 bases and 1 base respectively, with 18 bases between them. The germline V gene has CDR1 MGHRA and CDR2 YSYEKL. For this clone: Its target is unknown.

When sampled, the donors appeared nominally healthy, though they likely had unrecorded immune exposures. Whole-study results and caveats: HLA restriction was apparent for most CMV-associated TCR beta chains in a later analysis. Sequencing had likely introduced a cluster of highly shared sequence variants as an artifact.

The PCR made use of 60 Vbeta and 13 Jbeta primers. TCRdb's table, derived via immunoSEQ multiplex PCR, lists solely in-frame clones and lacks some. The sample lists approximately 160,000 clones, 80% seen once, with 9.5% to 10% in the top ten. J is TRBJ2-7 and V is TRBV4-1; tentatively, D is TRBD1 (6 bases). This clonotype was obtained from a man between 18 and 35 years old in good health and CMV-seropositive. Sequenced input: PBMCs. This chain's CDR3 is CASSEVWDTFSYEQYF. CDR3 DNA: TGCGCCAGCAGCGAAGTATGGGACACTTTTTCCTACGAGCAGTACTTC.